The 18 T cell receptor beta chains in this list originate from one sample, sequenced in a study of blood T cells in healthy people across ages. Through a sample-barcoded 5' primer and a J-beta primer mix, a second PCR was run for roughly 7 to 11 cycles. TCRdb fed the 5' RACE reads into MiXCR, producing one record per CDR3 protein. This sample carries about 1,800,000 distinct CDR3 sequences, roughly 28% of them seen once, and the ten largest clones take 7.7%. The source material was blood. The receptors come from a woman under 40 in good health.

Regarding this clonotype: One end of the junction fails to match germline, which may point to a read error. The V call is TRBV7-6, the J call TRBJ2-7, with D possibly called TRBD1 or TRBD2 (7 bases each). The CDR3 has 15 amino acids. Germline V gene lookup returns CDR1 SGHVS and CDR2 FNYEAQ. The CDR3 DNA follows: TGTGCCAACAGCTTAGACCAGGGGGGGACCTACGAGCAGTACTTC. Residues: CANSLDQGGTYEQYF.

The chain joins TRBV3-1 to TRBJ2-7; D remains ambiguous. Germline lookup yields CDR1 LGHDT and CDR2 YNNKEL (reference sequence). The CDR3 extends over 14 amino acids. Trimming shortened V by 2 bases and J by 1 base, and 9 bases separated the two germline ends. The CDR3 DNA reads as TGTGCCAGCAGCCAACCGCCCTCTTCCTACGAGCAGTACTTC. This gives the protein CASSQPPSSYEQYF.

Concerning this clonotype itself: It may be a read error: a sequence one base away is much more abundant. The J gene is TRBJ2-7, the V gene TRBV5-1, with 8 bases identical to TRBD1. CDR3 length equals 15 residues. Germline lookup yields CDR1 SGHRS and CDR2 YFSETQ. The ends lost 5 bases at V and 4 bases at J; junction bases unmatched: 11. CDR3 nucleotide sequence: TGCGCCAGCAGTCAAGGGGCAGGGGGCTGGTACGAGCAGTACTTC. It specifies CASSQGAGGWYEQYF.

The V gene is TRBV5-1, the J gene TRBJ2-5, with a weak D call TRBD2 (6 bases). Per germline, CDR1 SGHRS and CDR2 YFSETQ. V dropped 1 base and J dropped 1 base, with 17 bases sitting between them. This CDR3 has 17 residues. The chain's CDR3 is CASSLSSAGKLQETQYF. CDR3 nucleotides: TGCGCCAGCAGCTTGTCGTCGGCGGGGAAACTCCAAGAGACCCAGTACTTC.

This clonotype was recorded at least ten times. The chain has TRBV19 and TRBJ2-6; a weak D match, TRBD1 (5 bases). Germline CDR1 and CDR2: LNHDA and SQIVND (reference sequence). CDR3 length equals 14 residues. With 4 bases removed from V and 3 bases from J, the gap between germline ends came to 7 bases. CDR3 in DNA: TGTGCCAGTAGTAACAGGTATGGGGCCAACGTCCTGACTTTC. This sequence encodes CASSNRYGANVLTF.

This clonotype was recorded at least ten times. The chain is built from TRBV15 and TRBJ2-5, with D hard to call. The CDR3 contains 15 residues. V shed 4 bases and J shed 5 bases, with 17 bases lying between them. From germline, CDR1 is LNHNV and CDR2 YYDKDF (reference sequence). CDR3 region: CATSTRKEVRETQYF. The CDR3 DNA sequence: TGTGCCACCAGCACGCGGAAAGAGGTCCGGGAGACCCAGTACTTC.

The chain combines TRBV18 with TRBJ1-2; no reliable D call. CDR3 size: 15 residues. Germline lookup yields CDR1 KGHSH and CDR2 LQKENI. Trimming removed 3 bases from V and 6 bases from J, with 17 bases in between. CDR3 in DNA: TGTGCCAGCTCACCGCCCTACCCCCGGACGGATGGCTACACCTTC. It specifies CASSPPYPRTDGYTF.

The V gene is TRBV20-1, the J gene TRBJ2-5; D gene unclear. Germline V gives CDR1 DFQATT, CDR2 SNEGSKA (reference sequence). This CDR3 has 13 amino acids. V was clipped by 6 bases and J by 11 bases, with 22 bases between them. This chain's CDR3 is CSATIGSYNEQYF. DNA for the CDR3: TGCAGTGCAACCATCGGATCCTACAATGAGCAGTACTTC.

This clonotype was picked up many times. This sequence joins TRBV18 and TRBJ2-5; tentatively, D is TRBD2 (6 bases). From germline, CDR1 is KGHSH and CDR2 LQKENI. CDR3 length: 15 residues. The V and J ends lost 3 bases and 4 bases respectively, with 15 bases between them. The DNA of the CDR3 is TGTGCCAGCTCACCGCAGTATCAGGGAGGAGAGACCCAGTACTTC. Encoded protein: CASSPQYQGGETQYF.

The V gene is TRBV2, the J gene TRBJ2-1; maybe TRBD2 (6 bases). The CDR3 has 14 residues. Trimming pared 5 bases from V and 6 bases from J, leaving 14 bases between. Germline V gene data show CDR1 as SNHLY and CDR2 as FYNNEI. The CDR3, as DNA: TGTGCCAGCAGTCAAAATGGACTATTCAATGAGCAGTTCTTC. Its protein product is CASSQNGLFNEQFF.

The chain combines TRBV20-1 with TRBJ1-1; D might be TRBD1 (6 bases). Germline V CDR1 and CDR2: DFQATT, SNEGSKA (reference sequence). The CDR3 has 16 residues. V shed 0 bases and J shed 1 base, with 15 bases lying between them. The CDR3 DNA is TGCAGTGCTAGAGATCGTCTAAGGGGGACGAACACTGAAGCTTTCTTT. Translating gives CSARDRLRGTNTEAFF.

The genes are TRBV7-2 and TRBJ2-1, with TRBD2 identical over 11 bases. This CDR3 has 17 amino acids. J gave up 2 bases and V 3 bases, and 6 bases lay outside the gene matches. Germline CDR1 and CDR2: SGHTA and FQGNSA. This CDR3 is CASSLRTSGLTYNEQFF. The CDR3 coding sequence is TGTGCCAGCAGCTTGCGGACTAGCGGGCTTACCTACAATGAGCAGTTCTTC.

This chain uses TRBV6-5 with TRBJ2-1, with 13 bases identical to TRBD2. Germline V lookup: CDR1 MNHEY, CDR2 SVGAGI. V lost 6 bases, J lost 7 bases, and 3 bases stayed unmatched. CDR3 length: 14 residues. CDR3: CASRRTSGGNEQFF. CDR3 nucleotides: TGTGCCAGCAGGCGGACTAGCGGGGGAAATGAGCAGTTCTTC.

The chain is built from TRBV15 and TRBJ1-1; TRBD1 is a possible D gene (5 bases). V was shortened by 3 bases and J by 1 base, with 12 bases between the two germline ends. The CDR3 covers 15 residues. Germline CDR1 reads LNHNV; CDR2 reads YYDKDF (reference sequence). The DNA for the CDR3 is TGTGCCACCAGCAGCGATCCCGGGGCGAACACTGAAGCTTTCTTT. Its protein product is CATSSDPGANTEAFF.

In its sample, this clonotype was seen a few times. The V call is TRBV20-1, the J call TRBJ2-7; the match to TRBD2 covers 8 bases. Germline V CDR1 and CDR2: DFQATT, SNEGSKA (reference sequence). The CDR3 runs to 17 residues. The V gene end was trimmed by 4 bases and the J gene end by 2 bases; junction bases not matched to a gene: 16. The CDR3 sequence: CSANPGTSGQAAYEQYF. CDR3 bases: TGCAGTGCTAATCCCGGGACTAGTGGGCAGGCCGCCTACGAGCAGTACTTC.

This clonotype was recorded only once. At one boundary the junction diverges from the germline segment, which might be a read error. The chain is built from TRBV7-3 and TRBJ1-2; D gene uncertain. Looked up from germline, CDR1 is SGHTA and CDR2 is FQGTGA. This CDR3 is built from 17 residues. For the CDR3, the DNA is TGTGCCAGCAGCTTAAGAGGGAGCGGTCTCAGTGGTGATGGCTACATCTTC. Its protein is CASSLRGSGLSGDGYIF.

The CDR3 region has the DNA TGCAGCGTTGATGCCGGGACCCGGAGGGGTGAGCAGTTCTTC. Its protein is CSVDAGTRRGEQFF. The chain couples TRBV29-1 to TRBJ2-1, with D possibly matching TRBD2 (6 bases). The germline V gene has CDR1 SQVTM and CDR2 ANQGSEA. The CDR3 length is 14 residues. V was shortened by 3 bases and J by 9 bases, with 18 bases between the two germline ends.

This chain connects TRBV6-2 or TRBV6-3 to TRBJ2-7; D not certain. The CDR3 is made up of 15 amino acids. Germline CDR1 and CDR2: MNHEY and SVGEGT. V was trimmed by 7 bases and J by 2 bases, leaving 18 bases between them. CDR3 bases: TGTGCCAGCATATACCTGGGCCTGAAAACCTACGAGCAGTACTTC. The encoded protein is CASIYLGLKTYEQYF.